A single sample gave rise to the 21 T cell receptor beta chains below, sequenced in a study of blood T cells in healthy people across ages. Through a sample-barcoded 5' primer and a J-beta primer mix, a second PCR was run for about 6 to 11 cycles. TCRdb processed the 5' RACE reads anew with MiXCR; each CDR3 protein has one entry. The sample shows 1,300,000 or so distinct CDR3 sequences, 55% to 75% of them seen only once. Sequenced input: blood. Source of these receptors: a man between 18 and 29 years old in good health.

This clonotype was picked up a small number of times. The chain's CDR3 is CASTTGGSGANVLTF. DNA for the CDR3: TGTGCCAGCACTACAGGGGGCTCTGGGGCCAACGTCCTGACTTTC. The V and J genes are TRBV2 and TRBJ2-6; 8 nucleotides match TRBD1. Germline V gives CDR1 SNHLY, CDR2 FYNNEI. V was pared by 7 bases and J by 0 bases, with 2 bases of the junction left unmatched. The CDR3 has 15 residues. The variable domain in full, with the rest retrieved from reference TRBV2 and TRBJ2-6, is EPEVTQTPSHQVTQMGQEVILRCVPISNHLYFYWYRQILGQKVEFLVSFYNNEISEKSEIFDDQFSVERPDGSNFTLKIRSTKLEDSAMYFCASTTGGSGANVLTFGAGSRLTVL.

The rearrangement links TRBV20-1 to TRBJ1-5, with TRBD1 identical over 7 bases. The germline gives CDR1 DFQATT, CDR2 SNEGSKA (reference sequence). The J segment lost 0 bases and the V segment lost 4 bases, leaving 9 bases of the junction unmatched. CDR3 length: 16 amino acids. The CDR3: CSAISGTENSNQPQHF. CDR3 bases: TGCAGTGCTATCTCCGGGACAGAGAATAGCAATCAGCCCCAGCATTTT.

This rearrangement joins TRBV6-2 or TRBV6-3 to TRBJ2-3; a possible D gene is TRBD1 (6 bases). Germline loops: CDR1 MNHEY, CDR2 SVGEGT. The germline V and J ends were trimmed by 7 bases and 4 bases, with 9 bases remaining between them. CDR3 length equals 12 residues. This CDR3 is CASNRDPDTQYF. The CDR3 DNA reads TGTGCCAGCAACAGGGATCCAGATACGCAGTATTTT.

This chain uses TRBV20-1 with TRBJ1-1, with D hard to call. CDR3 size: 11 residues. CDR1 and CDR2 from the germline V gene are DFQATT and SNEGSKA (reference sequence). Trimming shortened V by 7 bases and J by 4 bases, and 10 bases separated the two germline ends. CDR3 sequence reads: CSVLVATEAFF. For the CDR3, the DNA is TGCAGTGTTCTTGTCGCCACTGAAGCTTTCTTT.

With respect to this clonotype: A much larger clone differs by one base, so this may be a read error. The chain is built from TRBV7-2 and TRBJ2-7; D is unresolved. Per the germline V gene, CDR1 is SGHTA and CDR2 is FQGNSA. The CDR3 totals 12 residues. Trimming removed 4 bases from V and 6 bases from J, with 10 bases in between. The CDR3 reads CASSSTEFEQYF. Written as DNA, the CDR3 is TGTGCCAGCAGCTCAACGGAGTTCGAGCAGTACTTC.

V is TRBV6-1 and J is TRBJ2-7, with 7 bases that match TRBD1. V shed 5 bases, J shed 3 bases, and the junction held 19 bases outside the gene matches. CDR3 length equals 18 residues. CDR1 and CDR2 (germline): MNHNS, SASEGT. CDR3 coding DNA: TGTGCCAGCAGTCCTCCCGGGACAGTGATAAGACGGAACTACGAGCAGTACTTC. It encodes CASSPPGTVIRRNYEQYF.

V and J are TRBV2 and TRBJ2-7; tentatively, D is TRBD2 (5 bases). With 8 bases removed from V and 5 bases from J, the gap between germline ends came to 13 bases. The germline gives CDR1 SNHLY, CDR2 FYNNEI. The CDR3 extends over 12 amino acids. The DNA for the CDR3 is TGTGCCAGCGGCCGGGGAAGCGACGAGCAGTACTTC. The encoded protein is CASGRGSDEQYF. Variable domain in full (rest from reference TRBV2 and TRBJ2-7): EPEVTQTPSHQVTQMGQEVILRCVPISNHLYFYWYRQILGQKVEFLVSFYNNEISEKSEIFDDQFSVERPDGSNFTLKIRSTKLEDSAMYFCASGRGSDEQYFGPGTRLTVT.

This clonotype was detected once. The chain couples TRBV6-5 to TRBJ2-5; no firm D call. This CDR3 has 14 amino acids. The germline gives CDR1 MNHEY, CDR2 SVGAGI. V shed 7 bases and J shed 1 base, with 13 bases lying between them. CDR3 nucleotides: TGTGCCAGCACCGCTGGGGATCCCCAAGAGACCCAGTACTTC. Translation: CASTAGDPQETQYF.

This clonotype appeared a few times. This clone may be a read error of a much larger clone one base away. V and J are TRBV12-3 or TRBV12-4 and TRBJ1-2; TRBD1 might be the D (6 bases). V shed 5 bases and J shed 4 bases, with 11 bases lying between them. The CDR3 covers 13 residues. This chain's CDR3 is CASSVSQGYGYTF. The CDR3 nucleotides are TGTGCCAGCAGTGTCTCACAGGGCTATGGCTACACCTTC.

V is TRBV7-9 and J is TRBJ1-2; D might be TRBD1 (6 bases). Per germline, CDR1 SEHNR and CDR2 FQNEAQ (reference sequence). The ends were cut back, 1 base at V and 5 bases at J, with 11 bases in the middle. The CDR3 covers 14 residues. In DNA form, the CDR3 reads TGTGCCAGCAGCTTAGGTCGGGGGGCATATGGCTACACCTTC. Translated: CASSLGRGAYGYTF.

The chain has TRBV7-9 and TRBJ1-2; TRBD1 matches 7 bases. V lost 1 base to trimming and J lost 5 bases; unmatched junction nucleotides: 10. The length of the CDR3 is 16 residues. Germline V gene lookup returns CDR1 SEHNR and CDR2 FQNEAQ (reference sequence). For the CDR3, the DNA is TGTGCCAGCAGCTTAGGAGGGGGCACCCCTTTTTATGGCTACACCTTC. This sequence encodes CASSLGGGTPFYGYTF.

This chain's CDR3 is CASSPEAVSYEQYF. CDR3 nucleotides: TGTGCCAGCAGTCCCGAGGCAGTGTCCTACGAGCAGTACTTC. The J gene is TRBJ2-7, the V gene TRBV2; D is undetermined. The V end lost 5 bases, the J end lost 1 base, and 12 bases lay between the germline ends. From germline, CDR1 is SNHLY and CDR2 FYNNEI. There are 14 residues in the CDR3.

The rearrangement uses TRBV6-2 or TRBV6-3 and TRBJ1-2; D might be TRBD1 (6 bases). Germline V gene sequence: CDR1 MNHEY, CDR2 SVGEGT. V lost 6 bases and J lost 4, with 15 bases in between. CDR3 length: 14 residues. CDR3 nucleotides: TGTGCCAGCAGGACCCGGGACACCATCTATGGCTACACCTTC. This encodes CASRTRDTIYGYTF.

This clonotype was counted only a few times. The chain links TRBV29-1 to TRBJ2-3; 12 nucleotides agree with TRBD2. The CDR3 has 14 residues. Germline V CDR1 and CDR2: SQVTM, ANQGSEA. With V trimmed by 6 bases and J by 4 bases, 5 bases remained unmatched. The CDR3 sequence is CSVALAGGADTQYF. As DNA, the CDR3 is TGCAGCGTGGCACTAGCGGGAGGAGCAGATACGCAGTATTTT.

This clonotype came up many times. At one boundary the junction diverges from the germline segment, which might be a read error. The chain uses TRBV4-1 and TRBJ2-7, with TRBD1 as a possible D gene (5 bases). From germline, CDR1 is MGHRA and CDR2 YSYEKL. This CDR3 is 13 amino acids long. The CDR3 here is CASSQPTGYEQYF. The CDR3, as DNA: TGTGCCAGCAGCCAGCCAACAGGCTACGAGCAGTACTTC.

The V gene is TRBV6-1, the J gene TRBJ2-3, with D tentatively TRBD1 or TRBD2 (5 bases each). Trimming left V 10 bases short and J 4 bases short, with 15 bases between. CDR3 length equals 13 residues. Looked up from germline, CDR1 is MNHNS and CDR2 is SASEGT. The chain's CDR3 is CAKTGTIPDTQYF. The CDR3 bases are TGTGCCAAGACCGGGACCATCCCAGATACGCAGTATTTT.

The chain combines TRBV20-1 with TRBJ2-3, with TRBD2 matching over 8 bases. Trimming cost V 3 bases and J 5 bases; bases outside gene matches: 13. The CDR3 contains 16 residues. CDR1 and CDR2 from the germline V gene are DFQATT and SNEGSKA (reference sequence). This chain's CDR3 is CSARGSLAEMRDTQYF. The CDR3 DNA reads as TGCAGTGCTAGGGGCTCACTAGCGGAGATGAGAGATACGCAGTATTTT.

The chain links TRBV15 to TRBJ2-5, with a possible D match to TRBD1 (5 bases). The CDR3 has 15 residues. With 0 bases removed from V and 5 bases from J, the gap between germline ends came to 13 bases. Germline V gives CDR1 LNHNV, CDR2 YYDKDF (reference sequence). The CDR3 DNA reads as TGTGCCACCAGCAGAGAGCCAGGGTCCAGTGAGACCCAGTACTTC. Encoded protein: CATSREPGSSETQYF.

The rearrangement joins TRBV7-8 to TRBJ2-1; 11 positions agree with TRBD2. The CDR3 runs to 16 residues. V gave up 1 base and J gave up 7 bases; unmatched junction bases: 6. The germline V gene encodes CDR1 SGHVS and CDR2 FQNEAQ. The CDR3 DNA is TGTGCCAGCAGCTTAGTGGGGACTAGCGGAGGGAATGAGCAGTTCTTC. The encoded protein is CASSLVGTSGGNEQFF.

The chain carries TRBV7-9 and TRBJ2-4; a weak D match, TRBD1 (6 bases). The ends were cut back, 5 bases at V and 12 bases at J, with 20 bases in the middle. Per the germline V gene, CDR1 is SEHNR and CDR2 is FQNEAQ (reference sequence). The CDR3 sequence is 14 residues long. CDR3: CASSNTGTHENQYF. The CDR3 DNA is TGTGCCAGCAGCAATACCGGGACACATGAGAATCAGTACTTC.

The V and J genes are TRBV9 and TRBJ1-6; D remains unclear. CDR1 is SGDLS, CDR2 YYNGEE, per germline. The CDR3 contains 16 residues. V was clipped by 0 bases and J by 6 bases, with 13 bases between them. The CDR3 DNA is TGTGCCAGCAGCGTAGGAGCGACACAAGTTAATTCACCCCTCCACTTT. Translating gives CASSVGATQVNSPLHF.